The clone carrying this T cell receptor (beta chain) turned up a few times. The antigen is not known. This specimen comes from a study of T cell responses to AZD1222 COVID-19 vaccine. Study-wide points: Donors skewed white British and female; clonal diversity was possibly underestimated.

Sequencing was performed with immunoSEQ multiplex PCR; in TCRdb, only in-frame clones are kept and a portion is missing. Here the sample spans 150,000 to 200,000 clones, 85% to 90% being singletons. The sequencing here drew on peripheral blood, taken on day 0 of AZD1222 vaccination. The sequence was collected from an adult in good health.

CDR3 coding DNA: TGTGCCAGCAGCCAAAAACCAGTACAAGCCGGGACAGTGAACACTGAAGCTTTCTTT. Translated, it gives CASSQKPVQAGTVNTEAFF. The J gene is TRBJ1-1, the V gene TRBV7-2, with 7 bases fitting TRBD1. CDR1 is SGHTA, CDR2 FQGNSA, per germline. The CDR3 length is 19 residues. The V and J ends lost 5 bases and 0 bases, in that order; junction bases with no gene match: 18.